Ten or more counts support the clone carrying this TCR beta chain. Antigen: not known. This sample is drawn from a study of CD8+CD57+ T cells in acquired aplastic anemia. Across the study: When averaged, DNA from sorted CD4+ and CD8+ cells came to around 3 ug.

Genomic DNA served as template for TCR beta VDJ and CDR3 profiling. TCRdb re-called the reads through MiXCR, storing one row per CDR3 protein. Among 120,000 or so distinct CDR3 sequences listed, roughly 40% were seen once. Selection for sequencing was limited to patients who had shown CD8+CD57+ cell expansion by flow cytometry. When blood sampling took place, the patients had received no therapy. Findings and limits, study-wide: Overlapping CD8+ CDR3 repertoires of patients and controls contained under 35 shared sequences. Any difference that existed in CD8+ Simpson's diversity between patients and controls was not significant.

Sequencing was carried out using sorted CD4+, CD8+, or CD8+CD57+ T cells (not recorded which) from PBMCs. The source of this sequence is a human donor with aplastic anemia.

Here the CDR3 DNA reads TGCGCCAGCAGCCTGGCCGGCAGAAACACTGAAGCTTTCTTT. The encoded protein is CASSLAGRNTEAFF. The chain links TRBV5-1 to TRBJ1-1, with D unresolved. V was cut by 4 bases and J by 2 bases, with 12 bases left in between. This CDR3 is built from 14 residues. CDR1 is SGHRS and CDR2 is YFSETQ in the germline V gene.